This T cell receptor (beta chain) was obtained from a study of blood T cell repertoires in COVID-19. Across the whole study: Material from acute and convalescent COVID-19 was sourced from the United States, Italy and Spain.

Libraries were prepared by immunoSEQ multiplex PCR; TCRdb keeps only in-frame clonotypes and omits some of them. Among approximately 240,000 clones, roughly 84% were seen once, and the ten largest hold 2% to 2.5%. Looked up from germline, CDR1 is SGHRS and CDR2 is YFSETQ. The CDR3 loop spans 16 amino acids. V lost 7 bases and J lost 4; bases outside the gene matches: 5. The chain is built from TRBV5-1 and TRBJ2-2; 15 bases are a match to TRBD2. The source material was peripheral blood. This clonotype was sampled from a woman in her thirties or forties who had recovered from COVID-19. CDR3: CASRGLAGGPTGELFF. CDR3 nucleotides: TGCGCCAGCCGGGGACTAGCGGGAGGCCCCACCGGGGAGCTGTTTTTT.